The present entry profiles one TCR beta chain with its context. Trimming pared 6 bases from V and 6 bases from J, leaving 30 bases between. CDR3 length: 17 residues. The V gene's germline CDR1 is SQVTM and CDR2 ANQGSEA. This entry is derived from a study of T cell repertoires in cytomegalovirus infection. One entry per CDR3 protein results from TCRdb running MiXCR on the reads. The sample carries about 460,000 distinct CDR3 sequences, around 11% recorded once. This TCR was recovered from a human donor in good health (CMV status not recorded). Some clones in this sample may be carry-over from other donors' samples. The V call is TRBV29-1, the J call TRBJ2-7; tentative D call: TRBD2 (6 bases). Sequencing was carried out using PBMCs. CDR3 nucleotides: TGCAGCGTGGGGGAATGGTGGGGGGAAACATCCTCTACCGAGCAGTACTTC. Encoded protein: CSVGEWWGETSSTEQYF.